This T cell receptor beta chain comes out of a study of response to subunit inactivated influenza vaccine. TCRdb redid the calling of the RT-PCR reads with MiXCR, one entry per CDR3 protein. Found here are about 190,000 distinct CDR3 sequences, 13% to 15% of them singletons; the top ten hold approximately 27%. On this clonotype: Its cognate antigen is unknown.

Study-wide points: A suggestion made by the authors is that each seasonal influenza vaccination recruits few new T cells.

The ends were cut back, 4 bases at V and 6 bases at J, with 11 bases in the middle. Per germline, CDR1 SGDLS and CDR2 YYNGEE. The CDR3 spans 12 residues. This receptor was obtained from a man aged 45-65 years who received an inactivated influenza vaccine. The sample in question was CD8+ T cells sorted from PBMCs, obtained roughly 5 days after vaccination. This chain uses TRBV9 with TRBJ2-7; D perhaps matches TRBD2 (6 bases). The CDR3: CASSSGSGEQYF. The CDR3 nucleotides are TGTGCCAGCAGCTCCGGGAGCGGCGAGCAGTACTTC.